In its sample, the clone carrying this T cell receptor (beta chain) was seen a few times. The antigen is unknown. Researchers collected roughly 10 milliliters of peripheral blood from every single donor. Primed by a sample-barcoded 5' primer and a J-beta primer mix, a second PCR proceeded for roughly 7 to 12 cycles. A template-switch adaptor that had 12 random nucleotides put a tag on each cDNA molecule. TCRdb used MiXCR to reprocess the 5' RACE reads, holding one entry per CDR3 protein. The table has 1.5 million to 2 million distinct CDR3 sequences, less than 50% seen once. This sample is drawn from a study of blood T cells in healthy people across ages. Study findings and constraints: Unsorted PBMCs prevented conclusive naive versus antigen-experienced comparison.

The sequence came from a woman aged 40 to 50 in good health. The sequencing sample was made of blood.

The CDR3 loop reads CASSQERQPNYGYTF. The CDR3 DNA sequence: TGCGCCAGCAGCCAAGAGCGACAGCCTAACTATGGCTACACCTTC. The chain links TRBV4-3 to TRBJ1-2, with D possibly being TRBD1 (5 bases). The CDR3 has 15 residues. CDR1 is LGHNA, CDR2 YSLEER, per germline. The V end was cut by 0 bases, the J end by 0 bases, with 8 bases between.